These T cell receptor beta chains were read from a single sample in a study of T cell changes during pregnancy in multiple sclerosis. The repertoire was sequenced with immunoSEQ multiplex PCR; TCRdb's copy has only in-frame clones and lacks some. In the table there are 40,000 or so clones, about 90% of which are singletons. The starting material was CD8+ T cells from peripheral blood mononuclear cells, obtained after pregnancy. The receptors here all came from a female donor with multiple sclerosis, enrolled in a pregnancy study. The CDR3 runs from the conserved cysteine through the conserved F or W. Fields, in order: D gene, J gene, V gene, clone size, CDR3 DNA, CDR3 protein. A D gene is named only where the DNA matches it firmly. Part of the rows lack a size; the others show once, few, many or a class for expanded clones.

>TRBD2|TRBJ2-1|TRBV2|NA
TGTGCCAGCAGTGTGGGGACTAGCGATTCAGGCGAGCAGTTCTTC
CASSVGTSDSGEQFF
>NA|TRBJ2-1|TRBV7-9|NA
TGTGCCAGCAGCTTCGGGATCAATGAGCAGTTCTTC
CASSFGINEQFF
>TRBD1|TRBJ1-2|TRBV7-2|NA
TGTGCCAGCAGCTTAACAGGGGGCGAGAATGGCTACACCTTC
CASSLTGGENGYTF
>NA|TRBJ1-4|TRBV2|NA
TGTGCCAGCAGTGAAGCGGGGCTGGAGGAAAAACTGTTTTTT
CASSEAGLEEKLFF
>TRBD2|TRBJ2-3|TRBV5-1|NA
TGCGCCAGCAGATGGGGCCTAGCGGGGAGCACAGATACGCAGTATTTT
CASRWGLAGSTDTQYF
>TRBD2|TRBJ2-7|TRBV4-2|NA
TGTGCCAGCGGGCCCCCGGGGGGGGACTACTACGAGCAGTACTTC
CASGPPGGDYYEQYF
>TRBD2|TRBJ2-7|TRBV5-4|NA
TGTGCCAGCAGCTCCCCCACGGGGATGGGGTCGGAGGGAGGGGTATACGAGCAGTACTTC
CASSSPTGMGSEGGVYEQYF
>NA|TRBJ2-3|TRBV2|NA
TGTGCCAGCAGTGACGCTGGTTCGGCCAGGCCCACAGATACGCAGTATTTT
CASSDAGSARPTDTQYF
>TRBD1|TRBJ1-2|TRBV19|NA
TGTGCCACCCTCGGCCCGGATCTACAGGGGATGAGAGGCTACACCTTC
CATLGPDLQGMRGYTF
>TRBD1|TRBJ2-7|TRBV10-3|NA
TGTGCCACCGCCCTAACCGGGACAGTGAGTGAGCAGTACTTC
CATALTGTVSEQYF
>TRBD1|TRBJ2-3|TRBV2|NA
TGTGCCAGCAGTCCAGTCGTCCGGGACAGGGGGCCGGCCCTCACAGATACGCAGTATTTT
CASSPVVRDRGPALTDTQYF
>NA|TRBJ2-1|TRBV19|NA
TGTGCCAGTAGTATAGGGGAGTCATACAATGAGCAGTTCTTC
CASSIGESYNEQFF
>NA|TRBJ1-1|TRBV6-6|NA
TGTGCCAGCAGGACTCTAGGGGCGATTACTGAAGCTTTCTTT
CASRTLGAITEAFF
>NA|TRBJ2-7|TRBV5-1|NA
TGCGCCAGCAGCCCCATCTACGAGCAGTACTTC
CASSPIYEQYF
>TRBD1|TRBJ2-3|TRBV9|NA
TGTGCCAGCAGCGTAGCTGAAGGGGGCCCCACAGATACGCAGTATTTT
CASSVAEGGPTDTQYF
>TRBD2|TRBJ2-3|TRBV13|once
TGTGCCAGCAGCTTAGTGCGGGAGAACGAAATCACAGATACGCAGTATTTT
CASSLVRENEITDTQYF
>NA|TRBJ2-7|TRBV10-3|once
TGTGCCATCAGTGACCCAGGGGGACTTCTCCACGAGCAGTACTTC
CAISDPGGLLHEQYF
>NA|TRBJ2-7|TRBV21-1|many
TGTGCCAGCAGGGGACTAGCGGGGGGGTCCTACGAGCAGTACTTC
CASRGLAGGSYEQYF
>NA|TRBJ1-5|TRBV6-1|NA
TGTGCCAGCAGCCCTCCCGTGCAGCCCCAGCATTTT
CASSPPVQPQHF
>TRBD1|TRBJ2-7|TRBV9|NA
TGTGCCACCGGGACAGGGGGCCGGGAGCAGTACTTC
CATGTGGREQYF
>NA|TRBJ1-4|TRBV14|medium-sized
TGTGCCAGCAGCCAAGAAGCGAGGGGGAATAATATACGTGATGAAAAACTGTTTTTT
CASSQEARGNNIRDEKLFF
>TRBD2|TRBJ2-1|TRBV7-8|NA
TGTGCCAGCAACATAGCGGGAGCCGGGAACAATGAGCAGTTCTTC
CASNIAGAGNNEQFF
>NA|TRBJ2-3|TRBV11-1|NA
TGTGCCAGCAGCTTACGAGGTCTCACAGATACGCAGTATTTT
CASSLRGLTDTQYF
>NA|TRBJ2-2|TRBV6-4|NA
TGTGCCAGCAGTCACCGGGACACCGGGGAGCTGTTTTTT
CASSHRDTGELFF
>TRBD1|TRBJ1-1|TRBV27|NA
TGTGCCAGCAGATCAGGGGGCACTGAAGCTTTCTTT
CASRSGGTEAFF
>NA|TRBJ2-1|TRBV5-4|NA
TGTGCCAGCAGCTTGGAGTACACAGCATACAATGAGCAGTTCTTC
CASSLEYTAYNEQFF
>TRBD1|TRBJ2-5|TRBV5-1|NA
TGCGCCAGCAGCCCCCGGGACAGCAATGGGGCGGAGACCCAGTACTTC
CASSPRDSNGAETQYF
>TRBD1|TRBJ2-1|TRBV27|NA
TGTGCCAGCAGTTTGAACAGGGGAAATGAGCAGTTCTTC
CASSLNRGNEQFF
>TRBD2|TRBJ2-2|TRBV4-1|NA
TGCGCCAGCAGCCAGTACGGACTAGCCGACACCGGGGAGCTGTTTTTT
CASSQYGLADTGELFF
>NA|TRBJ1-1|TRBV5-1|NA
TGCGCCAGCAGTCCACGGGGGGGGGCGATGAACACTGAAGCTTTCTTT
CASSPRGGAMNTEAFF
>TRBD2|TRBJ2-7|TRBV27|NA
TGTGCCAGCAGTTCTCCTAGCGGGAGGGCCCTCGGGGAGCAGTACTTC
CASSSPSGRALGEQYF
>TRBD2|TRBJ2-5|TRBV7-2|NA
TGTGCCAGCAGCTTTAGCGGGGCGACGGGAGAGACCCAGTACTTC
CASSFSGATGETQYF
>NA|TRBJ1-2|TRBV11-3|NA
TGTGCCAGCAGCTTAGATGATGGCCCCTTTCGACAGGCCGCCTATGGCTACACCTTC
CASSLDDGPFRQAAYGYTF